This TCR beta chain was identified in a study of shared clonotypes between healthy human individuals. Germline CDR1 is SGHNT and CDR2 is YYREEE (reference sequence). The V gene end was trimmed by 4 bases and the J gene end by 2 bases; junction bases not matched to a gene: 5. This CDR3 region has 14 residues. Over several immunoSEQ plates, each subset's genomic DNA was distributed in even portions. Using immunoSEQ multiplex PCR, the repertoire was profiled, and TCRdb retains in-frame clones only, with some absent. The sample consists of around 2.1 million clones, about 94% of them appearing once. V usage is TRBV5-4 and J usage is TRBJ2-5; 7 bases are shared with TRBD1. The TCR was taken from a man younger than 35 in good health. Sequences were obtained from naive CD4+ T cells sorted from blood. Subset: CD45RA+ positively selected. CDR3 coding DNA: TGTGCCAGCAGCGAGTACAGGGGTCAAGAGACCCAGTACTTC. Translating gives CASSEYRGQETQYF.